The source of this T cell receptor beta chain is a study of OX40 agonist ivuxolimab in advanced cancers. Germline V gives CDR1 LNHDA, CDR2 SQIVND (reference sequence). With 6 bases clipped from V and 7 bases from J, the junction kept 7 bases outside the gene matches. This CDR3 contains 14 residues. Clones were read by immunoSEQ multiplex PCR, and TCRdb kept only the in-frame ones, dropping some. The repertoire consists of 60,000 to 75,000 clones, with about 91% occurring once and the leading ten covering roughly 1%. The material sequenced was CD4+ or CD8+ T cells sorted from blood, taken in a trial of the OX40 agonist ivuxolimab. The V gene is TRBV19, the J gene TRBJ2-1; TRBD1 matches at 9 bases. The sequence was obtained from an adult with an advanced solid tumor such as melanoma, head and neck, liver or kidney cancer. The CDR3 is CASSRPGTGNEQFF. The CDR3 DNA is TGTGCCAGTAGCCGTCCCGGGACAGGGAATGAGCAGTTCTTC.